Presented here are 30 T cell receptor beta chains from one specimen sequenced in a study of early T cells in non-severe SARS-CoV-2 infection. Each CDR3 protein gets one entry after TCRdb re-called the 5' RACE reads with MiXCR. The sample has 100,000 or so distinct CDR3 sequences; 10% to 15% are singletons. Sequencing was done on a sample of whole blood. All receptors come from an adult who was a healthcare worker with PCR-confirmed SARS-CoV-2 infection or an uninfected control (not recorded which).

This clonotype came up many times. This chain connects TRBV2 to TRBJ2-3, with 8 positions matching TRBD2. Trimming at V came to 3 bases and at J to 6 bases, leaving 5 bases not matched to a gene. CDR1 is SNHLY and CDR2 is FYNNEI in the germline V gene. The CDR3 covers 14 residues. The CDR3 is CASSELSGSDTQYF. The CDR3 bases are TGTGCCAGCAGTGAGTTAAGCGGGAGTGATACGCAGTATTTT.

This clonotype was observed many times. The chain links TRBV7-8 to TRBJ1-2, with D possibly TRBD1 on 6 matching bases. CDR3 length equals 16 residues. Germline CDR1 reads SGHVS; CDR2 reads FQNEAQ. The germline V and J ends were trimmed by 6 bases and 3 bases, with 20 bases remaining between them. This CDR3 reads CASSSAPGQPYYGYTF. In nucleotides, the CDR3 is TGTGCCAGCAGTTCTGCCCCCGGACAGCCCTACTATGGCTACACCTTC.

This clonotype was observed at least ten times. The CDR3 loop is CSARAPQGWGYEQYF. CDR3 nucleotide sequence: TGCAGTGCTAGAGCTCCACAGGGGTGGGGCTACGAGCAGTACTTC. The chain carries TRBV20-1 and TRBJ2-7; 7 positions match TRBD1. With V trimmed by 1 base and J by 3 bases, 9 bases remained unmatched. The germline gives CDR1 DFQATT, CDR2 SNEGSKA (reference sequence). The CDR3 loop spans 15 amino acids.

At least ten counts were recorded for this clonotype. The V call is TRBV2, the J call TRBJ2-5, with 8 bases fitting TRBD2. After removal of 4 bases from V and 2 bases from J, the junction contained 3 bases not matched to a gene. The CDR3 extends over 14 amino acids. Germline V lookup: CDR1 SNHLY, CDR2 FYNNEI. Here the CDR3 reads CASSVAGPQETQYF. As DNA, the CDR3 is TGTGCCAGCAGTGTAGCGGGGCCACAAGAGACCCAGTACTTC.

Many counts were recorded for this clonotype. The CDR3 protein is CASSLGGTWEKEFF. The CDR3 region has the DNA TGTGCCAGCAGCTTAGGAGGGACGTGGGAGAAGGAGTTCTTC. The genes are TRBV7-6 and TRBJ2-1; D may be TRBD1 or TRBD2 (5 bases each). Trimming removed 1 base at V and 14 bases at J, with 18 bases between. The length of the CDR3 is 14 residues. Germline V gene sequence: CDR1 SGHVS, CDR2 FNYEAQ. Full variable domain (rest looked up from reference TRBV7-6 and TRBJ2-1): GAGVSQSPRYKVTKRGQDVALRCDPISGHVSLYWYRQALGQGPEFLTYFNYEAQQDKSGLPNDRFSAERPEGSISTLTIQRTEQRDSAMYRCASSLGGTWEKEFFGPGTRLTVL.

The chain carries TRBV20-1 and TRBJ2-7, with D maybe TRBD2 (5 bases). Trimming stripped 4 bases from V and 0 bases from J, with 10 bases between. Looked up from germline, CDR1 is DFQATT and CDR2 is SNEGSKA (reference sequence). The CDR3 sequence is 13 residues long. CDR3 loop: CSAKDGGSYEQYF. Written as DNA, the CDR3 is TGCAGTGCTAAGGACGGAGGCTCCTACGAGCAGTACTTC.

This clonotype came up a few times. The J gene is TRBJ1-4, the V gene TRBV28; weak D call: TRBD1 (5 bases). The CDR3 is 16 amino acids. Trimming cost V 3 bases and J 3 bases, with 14 bases left between them. CDR1 MDHEN and CDR2 SYDVKM come from the germline V gene. The CDR3 reads CASSFGGNMANEKLFF. The CDR3 region has the DNA TGTGCCAGCAGTTTCGGGGGGAATATGGCTAATGAAAAACTGTTTTTT.

This clonotype was observed a few times. The chain is built from TRBV6-2 or TRBV6-3 and TRBJ2-6; D remains ambiguous. V was pared by 5 bases and J by 3 bases, with 2 bases between. The CDR3 spans 12 residues. Germline V lookup: CDR1 MNHEY, CDR2 SVGEGT. CDR3 loop: CASSIGANVLTF. In DNA form, the CDR3 reads TGTGCCAGCAGTATTGGGGCCAACGTCCTGACTTTC.

The sample holds a few counts of this clonotype. The chain links TRBV27 to TRBJ2-7; 8 bases map to TRBD2. Germline trimming cut 6 bases from V and 2 bases from J; bases unmatched to any gene: 9. Germline CDR1 and CDR2: MNHEY and SMNVEV (reference sequence). This CDR3 is 15 amino acids long. CDR3 in amino acids: CASSPIIAGTYEQYF. The CDR3 DNA sequence: TGTGCCAGCAGCCCAATAATAGCGGGAACCTACGAGCAGTACTTC.

CDR3 DNA sequence: TGTGCCAGCAGTGAAGAGCGGCCGAGCTCCTATAATTCACCCCTCCACTTT. Translating gives CASSEERPSSYNSPLHF. V gene TRBV6-1 combines with J gene TRBJ1-6, with D unclear. V lost 1 base to trimming and J lost 0 bases, with 10 bases between them. This CDR3 has 17 residues. CDR1 and CDR2 from the germline V gene are MNHNS and SASEGT.

This clonotype was counted at least ten times. The chain joins TRBV7-2 to TRBJ2-5; maybe TRBD1 (5 bases). The V gene lost 2 bases and the J gene lost 5 bases, with 18 bases spanning the gap. Germline V gene data show CDR1 as SGHTA and CDR2 as FQGNSA. CDR3 length: 16 amino acids. The CDR3 spells CASSLYPQGGWETQYF. The CDR3 nucleotides are TGTGCCAGCAGCTTATATCCCCAGGGTGGGTGGGAGACCCAGTACTTC.

This clonotype has more than one count but fewer than ten. The chain is built from TRBV12-3 or TRBV12-4 and TRBJ1-5, with a weak D call TRBD1 (5 bases). This CDR3 contains 15 residues. V was cut by 7 bases and J by 9 bases, with 22 bases left in between. This CDR3 reads CASTSGSRGPSPQHF. The DNA for the CDR3 is TGTGCCAGCACCTCGGGCTCCCGGGGCCCGTCGCCCCAGCATTTT.

V is TRBV18 and J is TRBJ2-3; the D call may be TRBD1 or TRBD2 (5 bases each). Germline lookup yields CDR1 KGHSH and CDR2 LQKENI. V dropped 3 bases and J dropped 0 bases, with 10 bases sitting between them. The CDR3 covers 15 residues. CDR3 in amino acids: CASSPGGDSTDTQYF. In nucleotides, the CDR3 is TGTGCCAGCTCACCCGGTGGGGACAGCACAGATACGCAGTATTTT.

There are many counts of this clonotype. This chain links TRBV7-9 with TRBJ2-7, with D unresolved. CDR3 length: 12 amino acids. Germline V lookup: CDR1 SEHNR, CDR2 FQNEAQ (reference sequence). The V end lost 5 bases, the J end lost 3 bases, and 8 bases lay between the germline ends. DNA for the CDR3: TGTGCCAGCAGCCAAGAGAGCTACGAGCAGTACTTC. Protein sequence: CASSQESYEQYF.

The chain couples TRBV5-1 to TRBJ2-5, with 8 positions matching TRBD2. The CDR3 has 14 residues. Germline V lookup: CDR1 SGHRS, CDR2 YFSETQ. V was pared by 7 bases and J by 2 bases, with 7 bases of the junction left unmatched. CDR3: CASRIAGLQETQYF. CDR3 in DNA: TGCGCCAGCCGGATAGCGGGACTACAAGAGACCCAGTACTTC.

The gene calls are TRBV12-3 or TRBV12-4 and TRBJ2-1; 12 bases agree with TRBD2. The CDR3 sequence is 14 residues long. Unmatched junction bases numbered 8, after V lost 8 bases and J lost 9 bases. CDR3 region: CASRGLAGGSEQFF. CDR3 nucleotides: TGTGCCAGCCGGGGGCTAGCGGGAGGGAGTGAGCAGTTCTTC.

There are many counts of this clonotype. The chain is built from TRBV20-1 and TRBJ2-1, with 9 bases that match TRBD2. V dropped 0 bases and J dropped 7; count of bases not matched to a gene: 13. The CDR3 has 17 residues. Germline assignment: CDR1 DFQATT and CDR2 SNEGSKA (reference sequence). CDR3 residues: CSARDFLRGRATNEQFF. DNA for the CDR3: TGCAGTGCTAGAGATTTCTTGCGCGGGAGGGCCACAAATGAGCAGTTCTTC.

This clonotype was picked up many times. The genes are TRBV4-3 and TRBJ1-1; D uncertain. The CDR3 is made up of 15 amino acids. The V end was cut by 3 bases, the J end by 6 bases, with 17 bases between. The germline V gene encodes CDR1 LGHNA and CDR2 YSLEER. CDR3 in DNA: TGCGCCAGCAGCCAGGATGCCCTAAGTCGGTCTGAAGCTTTCTTT. It yields the protein CASSQDALSRSEAFF.

The chain combines TRBV6-6 with TRBJ2-1, with 16 positions matching TRBD2. CDR1 and CDR2 (germline): MNHNY, SVGAGI (reference sequence). CDR3 length: 17 residues. Losses at the gene ends were 0 bases for V and 10 bases for J; bases not matched to a gene: 6. The CDR3: CASSYSKGLAGGNEQFF. The CDR3 region has the DNA TGTGCCAGCAGTTACTCTAAGGGACTAGCGGGAGGGAACGAGCAGTTCTTC.

This clonotype was seen a few times. The rearrangement uses TRBV18 and TRBJ2-7; 7 positions agree with TRBD1. The CDR3 loop spans 14 amino acids. The ends lost 3 bases at V and 1 base at J; junction bases unmatched: 3. Germline values: CDR1 KGHSH, CDR2 LQKENI. The DNA for the CDR3 is TGTGCCAGCTCACCTCCGGGACAGTCCTACGAGCAGTACTTC. It codes for CASSPPGQSYEQYF.

The chain is built from TRBV20-1 and TRBJ2-7; weak D call: TRBD2 (5 bases). This CDR3 region has 12 residues. The V and J ends lost 6 bases and 7 bases respectively, with 16 bases between them. Germline V gene lookup returns CDR1 DFQATT and CDR2 SNEGSKA (reference sequence). The CDR3 region is CSARAQDLEQYF. The DNA of the CDR3 is TGCAGTGCGCGGGCCCAGGACCTTGAGCAGTACTTC.

This sequence joins TRBV28 and TRBJ1-2, with TRBD1 matching 8 bases. CDR3 size: 15 residues. Germline CDR1 MDHEN, CDR2 SYDVKM. J gave up 5 bases and V 5 bases, and 10 bases lay outside the gene matches. The CDR3 DNA reads TGTGCCAGCAGTCCCACGACAGGGGCAGAGTATGGCTACACCTTC. Protein product: CASSPTTGAEYGYTF.

The chain couples TRBV29-1 to TRBJ2-3, with D unresolved. V shed 3 bases and J shed 1 base, with 8 bases lying between them. The CDR3 length is 13 residues. The germline V gene has CDR1 SQVTM and CDR2 ANQGSEA. The CDR3 sequence: CSVDLRRTDTQYF. In DNA form, the CDR3 reads TGCAGCGTTGATCTGAGGCGCACAGATACGCAGTATTTT.

This clonotype was seen a handful of times. The genes are TRBV7-9 and TRBJ2-7; 8 bases agree with TRBD1. This CDR3 has 13 amino acids. J lost 5 bases, V lost 5 bases, and 5 bases had no gene match. Per germline, CDR1 SEHNR and CDR2 FQNEAQ (reference sequence). CDR3 in amino acids: CASSPGQVDEQYF. CDR3 sequence (DNA): TGTGCCAGCAGCCCGGGACAGGTGGACGAGCAGTACTTC.

This chain links TRBV4-3 with TRBJ1-2; a weak D match, TRBD1 (6 bases). This CDR3 contains 16 residues. Germline CDR1 reads LGHNA; CDR2 reads YSLEER. The germline V and J ends were trimmed by 0 bases and 6 bases, with 17 bases remaining between them. The CDR3 nucleotides are TGCGCCAGCAGCCAAGATGTGCAGGGGAGGTGGGATGGCTACACCTTC. This gives the protein CASSQDVQGRWDGYTF.

The V call is TRBV28, the J call TRBJ2-1; 9 positions agree with TRBD2. CDR3 length: 14 amino acids. CDR1 and CDR2 (germline): MDHEN, SYDVKM. Trimming removed 8 bases from V and 6 bases from J; junction bases left unmatched: 8. The CDR3 coding sequence is TGTGCCAGCGGGTGGCTAGCGGGATCCAATGAGCAGTTCTTC. Its protein product is CASGWLAGSNEQFF.

This clonotype was found many times. The rearrangement uses TRBV12-5 and TRBJ1-1, with D perhaps matching TRBD1 (5 bases). Germline V gene sequence: CDR1 LGHNT, CDR2 FRNRAP. Trimming took 5 bases from V and 4 from J, leaving 17 bases between them. There are 15 residues in the CDR3. The CDR3 is CASGLRGRGATEAFF. The CDR3 DNA is TGTGCTAGTGGTCTCCGAGGGAGGGGTGCCACTGAAGCTTTCTTT. Full variable domain (outside the CDR3, taken from reference TRBV12-5 and TRBJ1-1): DARVTQTPRHKVTEMGQEVTMRCQPILGHNTVFWYRQTMMQGLELLAYFRNRAPLDDSGMPKDRFSAEMPDATLATLKIQPSEPRDSAVYFCASGLRGRGATEAFFGQGTRLTVV.

This clonotype has ten or more counts. The V gene is TRBV3-1, the J gene TRBJ2-7; 9 bases match TRBD1. Germline lookup yields CDR1 LGHDT and CDR2 YNNKEL (reference sequence). V lost 8 bases to trimming and J lost 4 bases; unmatched junction nucleotides: 12. The CDR3 is 15 amino acids. CDR3 nucleotides: TGTGCCAGCCTTCCCGCCCGGGACAGGGTATACGAGCAGTACTTC. This gives the protein CASLPARDRVYEQYF.

This clonotype was seen more than once but under ten times. V gene TRBV29-1 combines with J gene TRBJ1-1; D not certain. The CDR3 length is 11 residues. The V gene lost 4 bases and the J gene lost 1 base, with 4 bases spanning the gap. CDR1 SQVTM and CDR2 ANQGSEA come from the germline V gene. The CDR3 coding sequence is TGCAGCGTTGTCAGGAACACTGAAGCTTTCTTT. Translated, it gives CSVVRNTEAFF.

This clonotype came up a few times. In DNA, the CDR3 is TGTGCCACCATCACCTACTGGGACAGGGACTACTACGAGCAGTACTTC. Its protein is CATITYWDRDYYEQYF. This sequence joins TRBV15 and TRBJ2-7; 9 positions match TRBD1. CDR1 is LNHNV and CDR2 is YYDKDF in the germline V gene (reference sequence). There are 16 residues in the CDR3. V lost 7 bases, J lost 3 bases, and 13 bases stayed unmatched. Variable domain in full (rest from reference TRBV15 and TRBJ2-7): DAMVIQNPRYQVTQFGKPVTLSCSQTLNHNVMYWYQQKSSQAPKLLFHYYDKDFNNEADTPDNFQSRRPNTSFCFLDIRSPGLGDTAMYLCATITYWDRDYYEQYFGPGTRLTVT.